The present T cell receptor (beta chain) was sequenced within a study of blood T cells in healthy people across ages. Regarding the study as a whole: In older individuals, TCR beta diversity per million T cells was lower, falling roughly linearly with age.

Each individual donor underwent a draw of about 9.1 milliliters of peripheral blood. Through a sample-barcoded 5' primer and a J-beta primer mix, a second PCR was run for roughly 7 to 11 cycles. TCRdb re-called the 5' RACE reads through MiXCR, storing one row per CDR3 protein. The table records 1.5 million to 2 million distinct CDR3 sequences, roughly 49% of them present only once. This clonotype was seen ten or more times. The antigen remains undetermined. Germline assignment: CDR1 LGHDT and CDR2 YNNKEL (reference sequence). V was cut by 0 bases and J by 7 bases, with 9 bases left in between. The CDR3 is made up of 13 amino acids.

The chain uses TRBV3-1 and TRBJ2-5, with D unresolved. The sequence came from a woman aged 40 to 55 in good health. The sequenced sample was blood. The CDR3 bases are TGTGCCAGCAGCCAAGAGTCTTGGGGGACCCAGTACTTC. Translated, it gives CASSQESWGTQYF.